A selection of T cell receptor beta chains follows, all from one sample in a study of blood T cell repertoires in COVID-19. Profiling relied on immunoSEQ multiplex PCR, and the TCRdb table lists in-frame clones only, not all of them. The sample lists around 270,000 clones; about 80% were seen once. The sample comprised peripheral blood. The receptors derive from a person between 70 and 80 years old with COVID-19, enrolled during active disease. Each CDR3 is given with its conserved first and last residue. Fields, in order: CDR3 protein, J gene, V gene, clone size. Clone size is given for some rows only: seen once, a few or many times, or a class if the clone is expanded.

cdr3_aa: CATSRGLELKSEQYF
j_call: TRBJ2-7
v_call: TRBV15
clone_size: -

cdr3_aa: CASSYLAGVNEQFF
j_call: TRBJ2-1
v_call: TRBV5-4
clone_size: -

cdr3_aa: CASRTPGSNNEQFF
j_call: TRBJ2-1
v_call: TRBV28
clone_size: once

cdr3_aa: CASSWRVEEKLFF
j_call: TRBJ1-4
v_call: TRBV6-2/TRBV6-3
clone_size: -

cdr3_aa: CASTQGQGNYGYTF
j_call: TRBJ1-2
v_call: TRBV19
clone_size: -

cdr3_aa: CSGQVGYEQYF
j_call: TRBJ2-7
v_call: TRBV29-1
clone_size: -

cdr3_aa: CASSSSVFRETQYF
j_call: TRBJ2-5
v_call: TRBV27
clone_size: -

cdr3_aa: CSARADSRTSF
j_call: TRBJ2-7
v_call: TRBV20-1
clone_size: -

cdr3_aa: CASTKDLWEGPDEQYF
j_call: TRBJ2-7
v_call: TRBV7-9
clone_size: -

cdr3_aa: CASRGSHTDTQYF
j_call: TRBJ2-3
v_call: TRBV27
clone_size: -

cdr3_aa: CASSHPPGGSSGANVLTF
j_call: TRBJ2-6
v_call: TRBV4-2
clone_size: -

cdr3_aa: CASSFPHAGRAGGGELFF
j_call: TRBJ2-2
v_call: TRBV28
clone_size: -

cdr3_aa: CATSPGQLEQYF
j_call: TRBJ2-7
v_call: TRBV15
clone_size: -

cdr3_aa: CASSFLTYEQYF
j_call: TRBJ2-7
v_call: TRBV5-8
clone_size: -

cdr3_aa: CASTRGAEQFF
j_call: TRBJ2-1
v_call: TRBV12-3/TRBV12-4
clone_size: -

cdr3_aa: CASSRTPGQANYGYTF
j_call: TRBJ1-2
v_call: TRBV7-8
clone_size: -

cdr3_aa: CATLVGSTEAFF
j_call: TRBJ1-1
v_call: TRBV19
clone_size: -

cdr3_aa: CASSEAVQIYEQYF
j_call: TRBJ2-7
v_call: TRBV6-1
clone_size: many

cdr3_aa: CASSLGPGTSGSGNEQFF
j_call: TRBJ2-1
v_call: TRBV7-9
clone_size: -